These 8 T cell receptor beta chains were all obtained from the same sample, sequenced in a study of cytomegalovirus exposure and HLA in healthy donors. The study ran its PCR with 60 Vbeta and 13 Jbeta primers. Measured with immunoSEQ multiplex PCR; TCRdb has only the in-frame clones, and not every one. Among 150,000 to 180,000 clones listed, 74% were seen once. The source material was PBMCs. The receptors were sampled from a man aged 25 to 45 in good health and CMV-seronegative.

The genes are TRBV10-3 and TRBJ2-3, with D possibly being TRBD1 (5 bases). V shed 3 bases and J shed 5 bases, with 12 bases lying between them. CDR1 and CDR2 from the germline V gene are ENHRY and SYGVKD. This CDR3 has 14 amino acids. The CDR3 DNA reads TGTGCCATCAGTGAAGGCAGGGCTATAGATACGCAGTATTTT. It yields the protein CAISEGRAIDTQYF.

This chain uses TRBV14 with TRBJ1-6; D remains ambiguous. V lost 4 bases and J lost 4, with 8 bases in between. The CDR3 has 14 amino acids. Germline CDR1 reads SGHDN; CDR2 reads FVKESK. The chain's CDR3 is CASSPDGYNSPLHF. The CDR3 DNA reads as TGTGCCAGCAGCCCAGACGGGTATAATTCACCCCTCCACTTT.

The chain joins TRBV15 to TRBJ2-3; D might be TRBD2 (6 bases). Germline V gene sequence: CDR1 LNHNV, CDR2 YYDKDF (reference sequence). V was cut by 5 bases and J by 2 bases, with 14 bases left in between. The CDR3 totals 15 residues. CDR3 region: CATSGGRQITDTQYF. The CDR3 nucleotides are TGTGCCACCAGCGGAGGGAGACAGATCACAGATACGCAGTATTTT.

Only one count was recorded for this clone. The V and J genes are TRBV7-9 and TRBJ2-5; tentatively, D is TRBD1 (6 bases). The CDR3 runs 13 residues. Germline values: CDR1 SEHNR, CDR2 FQNEAQ (reference sequence). The V and J ends lost 3 bases and 5 bases respectively, with 10 bases between them. CDR3: CASSLRQGETQYF. The CDR3 bases are TGTGCCAGCAGCTTGCGCCAGGGGGAGACCCAGTACTTC.

J is TRBJ2-7 and V is TRBV28, with a possible D match to TRBD1 (6 bases). Germline assignment: CDR1 MDHEN and CDR2 SYDVKM. Trimming cost V 5 bases and J 3 bases, with 17 bases left between them. This CDR3 is built from 15 residues. Here the CDR3 reads CASSPSTGFSYEQYF. In DNA form, the CDR3 reads TGTGCCAGCAGTCCATCTACAGGGTTCAGCTACGAGCAGTACTTC.

This clone was seen a single time. The rearrangement joins TRBV2 to TRBJ1-2, with 12 bases that match TRBD1. The CDR3 totals 16 residues. The trim removed 7 bases at V and 0 bases at J, leaving 6 bases unmatched. Germline CDR1 and CDR2: SNHLY and FYNNEI. As DNA, the CDR3 is TGTGCCAGCACCCCGGGACAGGGGGCTGCTAACTATGGCTACACCTTC. This translates into CASTPGQGAANYGYTF.

A single count supports this clone. Distinct nucleotide sequences in the sample also encode this CDR3. This chain uses TRBV6-1 with TRBJ1-4; 10 bases align to TRBD1. Germline V gene sequence: CDR1 MNHNS, CDR2 SASEGT. The CDR3 consists of 15 residues. J lost 4 bases, V lost 4 bases, and 3 bases had no gene match. The CDR3 loop is CASSGRTGGNEKLFF. The CDR3 DNA follows: TGTGCCAGCAGTGGCCGGACAGGGGGTAATGAAAAACTGTTTTTT.

The chain uses TRBV14 and TRBJ2-1; a weak D match, TRBD1 (6 bases). CDR3 length equals 15 residues. CDR1 and CDR2 from the germline V gene are SGHDN and FVKESK. Trimming cost V 2 bases and J 4 bases, with 12 bases left between them. In nucleotides, the CDR3 is TGTGCCAGCAGCCAATTGGGACACACATACAATGAGCAGTTCTTC. Translating gives CASSQLGHTYNEQFF.